This record covers a single T cell receptor (beta chain). The sample is drawn from a study of shared T cell receptors in the human thymus. Assay used: immunoSEQ multiplex PCR; TCRdb lists only in-frame clones, some missing. The sample contains about 730,000 clones, approximately 83% of which appear only once. Another study also made use of these data, one on human thymus T cells. That paper adds: Samples came from healthy Finnish infants during open corrective cardiac surgery. During corrective heart surgery, resections were taken, and the thymus tissue came from them. Related research has reported that thymic repertoires overlap highly among unrelated individuals.

This TCR was recovered from a girl in the first two years of life with a congenital heart defect. The material sequenced was thymocytes.

CDR3 sequence reads: CASSLTGGTYGYTF. Here the CDR3 DNA reads TGTGCCAGCAGTCTCACAGGGGGCACATATGGCTACACCTTC. The J gene is TRBJ1-2, the V gene TRBV28; 9 nucleotides line up with TRBD1. Trimming cost V 5 bases and J 5 bases; bases outside gene matches: 6. CDR3 length: 14 amino acids. Germline lookup yields CDR1 MDHEN and CDR2 SYDVKM.